The 29 T cell receptor beta chains below were found in one sample sequenced in a study of monozygotic twins with inflammatory bowel disease. No DNA is given; TCRdb re-called the 5' RACE reads and lists each CDR3 protein once. The sample features 200,000 to 250,000 distinct CDR3 sequences, with less than 9% in its top ten. The sequencing sample was made of blood. The receptor source for this set is a human donor with ulcerative colitis or Crohn's disease, or a healthy co-twin of an affected twin (not recorded which).

The chain employs TRBV19 and TRBJ1-2. Germline assignment: CDR1 LNHDA and CDR2 SQIVND (reference sequence). This CDR3 has 14 amino acids. This CDR3 reads CASSLDRWAYGYTF.

The rearrangement uses TRBV6-2 or TRBV6-3 and TRBJ2-7. The CDR3 length is 14 residues. The V gene's germline CDR1 is MNHEY and CDR2 SVGEGT. The CDR3 region is CASSYSALELEQNF.

V gene TRBV12-3 or TRBV12-4 combines with J gene TRBJ2-7; the D call of TRBD1 rests on TCRdb alone, since no DNA is present to check it. The CDR3 is 13 residues long. This CDR3 is CASSLGDPTMAYF.

The chain recombines TRBV6-5 with TRBJ2-7; no DNA is available, so the TRBD2 call from TCRdb remains unchecked. CDR3 length: 13 residues. The germline V gene has CDR1 MNHEY and CDR2 SVGAGI. The CDR3 is CASSTRPADEQYF.

The chain has TRBV5-1 and TRBJ2-6; TCRdb's D call, TRBD2, is unchecked because there is no DNA. Germline V gene sequence: CDR1 SGHRS, CDR2 YFSETQ. The CDR3 contains 16 residues. This CDR3 reads CASSTDGLSGANVLTF. The variable domain in full, with the rest retrieved from reference TRBV5-1 and TRBJ2-6, is KAGVTQTPRYLIKTRGQQVTLSCSPISGHRSVSWYQQTPGQGLQFLFEYFSETQRNKGNFPGRFSGRQFSNSRSEMNVSTLELGDSALYLCASSTDGLSGANVLTFGAGSRLTVL.

The chain carries TRBV6-5 and TRBJ1-2. The germline V gene encodes CDR1 MNHEY and CDR2 SVGAGI. The CDR3 consists of 15 residues. The CDR3 here is CASSYTRTVNYGYTF.

The rearrangement uses TRBV3-1 and TRBJ1-5; with no DNA, the TCRdb D assignment of TRBD1 cannot be verified. CDR3 length equals 15 residues. Per germline, CDR1 LGHDT and CDR2 YNNKEL (reference sequence). This CDR3 reads CASSRGQGRNQPQHF.

The genes are TRBV6-2 or TRBV6-3 and TRBJ2-5; as DNA is missing, the TRBD1 call by TCRdb cannot be tested. The V gene's germline CDR1 is MNHEY and CDR2 SVGEGT. This CDR3 region has 13 residues. This CDR3 reads CASSWGTRETQYF.

V is TRBV5-1 and J is TRBJ1-4; TCRdb's assignment of TRBD1 cannot be checked, as there is no DNA. CDR1 is SGHRS and CDR2 is YFSETQ in the germline V gene. This CDR3 comprises 16 residues. CDR3 residues: CASSLAGGLTNEKLFF.

The V call is TRBV29-1, the J call TRBJ2-5; the D call from TCRdb, TRBD1, cannot be confirmed without DNA. The CDR3 totals 14 residues. Germline V gene lookup returns CDR1 SQVTM and CDR2 ANQGSEA. The CDR3 sequence: CSVAIGTGGETQYF.

This sequence joins TRBV3-1 and TRBJ2-1; TCRdb indicates TRBD1, and absent DNA this call remains unverified. Germline V lookup: CDR1 LGHDT, CDR2 YNNKEL (reference sequence). This CDR3 has 15 amino acids. The CDR3 here is CASSRQGQLLNEQFF.

The chain joins TRBV19 to TRBJ2-1. The CDR3 has 16 amino acids. CDR1 is LNHDA, CDR2 SQIVND, per germline (reference sequence). This chain's CDR3 is CASSTWSGDSYNEQFF.

This chain links TRBV29-1 with TRBJ1-1. CDR3 length: 15 amino acids. CDR1 and CDR2 (germline): SQVTM, ANQGSEA. The CDR3 is CSVEGRVFENTEAFF.

V and J are TRBV19 and TRBJ2-7; no DNA is available, so the TRBD1 call from TCRdb remains unchecked. The CDR3 has 16 amino acids. The germline CDR1 and CDR2 sequences are LNHDA and SQIVND (reference sequence). The CDR3 spells CASSTIPGQENYEQYF.

The chain links TRBV7-2 to TRBJ2-7. The length of the CDR3 is 14 residues. The germline CDR1 and CDR2 sequences are SGHTA and FQGNSA. CDR3 amino acids: CASSLALVSYEQYF.

The genes are TRBV6-5 and TRBJ2-7. CDR3 length: 11 residues. Germline-derived CDR1 and CDR2 are MNHEY and SVGAGI. CDR3 amino acids: CASSYSNEQYF.

The chain carries TRBV12-3 or TRBV12-4 and TRBJ2-5. The CDR3 is made up of 11 amino acids. The CDR3 region is CASSIQETQYF.

The chain combines TRBV20-1 with TRBJ1-2. Germline V gene lookup returns CDR1 DFQATT and CDR2 SNEGSKA (reference sequence). CDR3 length: 12 amino acids. CDR3: CSARSLTYGYTF.

This chain joins TRBV6-5 and TRBJ1-2. Germline CDR1 reads MNHEY; CDR2 reads SVGAGI. This CDR3 comprises 13 residues. CDR3 amino acids: CASSYSDSYGYTF.

CDR3 sequence: CASSLGAWDNYGYTF. V usage is TRBV19 and J usage is TRBJ1-2; TCRdb's D call of TRBD1 is untestable without DNA. Germline V gene data show CDR1 as LNHDA and CDR2 as SQIVND (reference sequence). This CDR3 is built from 15 residues.

This chain joins TRBV30 and TRBJ2-2; the TRBD2 assignment by TCRdb is unverifiable without DNA. Germline CDR1 GTSNPN, CDR2 SVGIG (reference sequence). The CDR3 extends over 15 amino acids. CDR3 sequence reads: CAWGRRGMNTGELFF.

This chain links TRBV7-6 with TRBJ1-4; there is no DNA to check the TCRdb D call of TRBD1. The CDR3 runs 16 residues. Germline lookup yields CDR1 SGHVS and CDR2 FNYEAQ. The CDR3 region is CASSLRRPGTAEKLFF. Full variable domain (outside the CDR3, taken from reference TRBV7-6 and TRBJ1-4): GAGVSQSPRYKVTKRGQDVALRCDPISGHVSLYWYRQALGQGPEFLTYFNYEAQQDKSGLPNDRFSAERPEGSISTLTIQRTEQRDSAMYRCASSLRRPGTAEKLFFGSGTQLSVL.

The rearrangement joins TRBV5-1 to TRBJ2-3; checking the TCRdb D call of TRBD1 is not possible without DNA. The CDR3 sequence is 17 residues long. CDR1 and CDR2 from the germline V gene are SGHRS and YFSETQ. The CDR3 loop reads CASSLVGTQRGADTQYF.

The rearrangement uses TRBV5-1 and TRBJ2-5; TCRdb's D gene call, TRBD1, goes unchecked for lack of DNA. This CDR3 spans 16 amino acids. Germline V lookup: CDR1 SGHRS, CDR2 YFSETQ. The CDR3 loop reads CASSRPPLGVQETQYF.

The rearrangement joins TRBV5-1 to TRBJ2-2. Germline CDR1 and CDR2: SGHRS and YFSETQ. The CDR3 consists of 16 residues. CDR3 in amino acids: CASSLESSRVTGELFF. Variable domain in full (rest from reference TRBV5-1 and TRBJ2-2): KAGVTQTPRYLIKTRGQQVTLSCSPISGHRSVSWYQQTPGQGLQFLFEYFSETQRNKGNFPGRFSGRQFSNSRSEMNVSTLELGDSALYLCASSLESSRVTGELFFGEGSRLTVL.

The chain recombines TRBV5-1 with TRBJ1-1. Germline values: CDR1 SGHRS, CDR2 YFSETQ. This CDR3 is 17 amino acids long. The CDR3: CASSLALGWGTNTEAFF.

The J gene is TRBJ1-5, the V gene TRBV19. The germline V gene has CDR1 LNHDA and CDR2 SQIVND (reference sequence). The CDR3 runs 14 residues. The CDR3 spells CASSPQGGGQPQHF.

This chain links TRBV11-2 with TRBJ1-2; TCRdb reports TRBD1, a call that lacks DNA to check it against. This CDR3 is 13 amino acids long. Germline loops: CDR1 SGHAT, CDR2 FQNNGV. The CDR3 here is CASSRDPGGGYTF.

V gene TRBV7-2 combines with J gene TRBJ1-1; TCRdb designates TRBD1, a call that cannot be tested without DNA. There are 15 residues in the CDR3. CDR1 and CDR2 (germline): SGHTA, FQGNSA. This chain's CDR3 is CASSFRDRVDTEAFF.